The T cell receptor beta chain under discussion was sequenced for a study of graft-versus-host responses after intestinal transplantation. Study-level findings and limits: Allograft graft-versus-host to host-versus-graft clonal ratios ran high in patients with graft-donor T cell macrochimerism. GvH clones appeared in recipient marrow, some first in ileum or blood.

A word on this clone: Its target is unknown.

V dropped 4 bases and J dropped 3 bases, with 16 bases sitting between them. Germline CDR1 is SGHRS and CDR2 is YFSETQ. This CDR3 region has 15 residues. Sequenced by immunoSEQ multiplex PCR; TCRdb stores in-frame clones only, minus some. The repertoire includes 81,000 or so clones, around 93% of them detected once, and approximately 1% sits in the top ten. This clonotype was sampled from a human donor who was the organ donor for an intestinal transplant. The specimen comprised unstimulated CD8+ T cells sorted from spleen or lymph node cells, sampled before transplant. This chain connects TRBV5-1 to TRBJ2-5, with D possibly being TRBD2 (6 bases). The CDR3 DNA is TGCGCCAGCAGCCAGGGCGGGGCGGGTGAAGAGACCCAGTACTTC. Residues: CASSQGGAGEETQYF. Variable domain in full (rest from reference TRBV5-1 and TRBJ2-5): KAGVTQTPRYLIKTRGQQVTLSCSPISGHRSVSWYQQTPGQGLQFLFEYFSETQRNKGNFPGRFSGRQFSNSRSEMNVSTLELGDSALYLCASSQGGAGEETQYFGPGTRLLVL.